This T cell receptor beta chain comes out of a study of blood T cell repertoires in COVID-19. Overall study context: T cells, B-cell-depleted T cells, or PBMCs provided the cDNA or gDNA that served as material.

The CDR3 covers 19 residues. Germline lookup yields CDR1 SGHRS and CDR2 YFSETQ. V gave up 4 bases and J gave up 1 base, with 24 bases separating them. Original methodology: Amplification from reference gene primers served as the basis for estimated nucleated cell counts. Using immunoSEQ multiplex PCR, the repertoire was profiled, and TCRdb retains in-frame clones only, with some absent. V and J calls and clone size are given by that table; D and trimming were obtained from the DNA. The data show about 300,000 clones, about 89% seen once. This clone was detected only a few times. The chain couples TRBV5-1 to TRBJ2-1; a possible D gene is TRBD2 (6 bases). This receptor was identified in a man younger than 30 who had recovered from COVID-19. The sample taken for sequencing was peripheral blood. CDR3 coding DNA: TGCGCCAGCAGCCCCCATCGGGAGTCCCGACGGTCTTCCTACAATGAGCAGTTCTTC. This translates into CASSPHRESRRSSYNEQFF.